This T cell receptor (beta chain) was recovered during a study of PD-1 blockade in classical Hodgkin lymphoma. Points from the study as a whole: According to reports, newly diagnosed patients had lower baseline TCR diversity than healthy donors, and relapsed/refractory patients had lower baseline TCR diversity still. Nivolumab starters within 1 year of ASCT were excluded. The drivers behind the repertoire differences, possibly disease activity or prior therapy, remain undefined.

Every one of the patients relapsed after autologous stem cell transplantation (brentuximab vedotin exposure was variable). Classifying best responses yielded complete response, partial response or progressive disease. About this clone: Its cognate antigen is unknown.

Using immunoSEQ multiplex PCR, the repertoire was profiled, and TCRdb retains in-frame clones only, with some absent. The sample carries around 91,000 clones, roughly 89% recorded once. The TCR originated in a human donor with classical Hodgkin lymphoma. Material: peripheral blood mononuclear cells (PBMCs), obtained at baseline.

The CDR3 region is CASSGDRNYEQYF. The CDR3 nucleotides read TGTGCCAGCAGTGGTGACAGGAACTACGAGCAGTACTTC. The chain links TRBV6-5 to TRBJ2-7; tentative D call: TRBD1 (6 bases). The CDR3 spans 13 residues. V dropped 5 bases and J dropped 3 bases, with 11 bases sitting between them. Germline CDR1 MNHEY, CDR2 SVGAGI.